Listed below are T cell receptor beta chains from one sample, sequenced in a study of T cell responses to AZD1222 COVID-19 vaccine. Produced via immunoSEQ multiplex PCR; TCRdb's table is partial and in-frame only. The sample lists 160,000 or so clones, over 80% seen once, with about a tenth in the top ten. The sequencing used peripheral blood, collected 28 days after the second AZD1222 dose. All receptors derive from an adult who received the AZD1222 COVID-19 vaccine. CDR3s include the opening cysteine and the closing phenylalanine or tryptophan. A D gene is named only where the DNA matches it firmly. Size is stated for part of the rows, as once, few or many counts, or as a class when the clone is expanded.

size: .
J: TRBJ1-2
V: TRBV15
D: .
CDR3: CATSREGGYYGYTF
DNA: TGTGCCACCAGCAGAGAGGGGGGCTACTATGGCTACACCTTC

size: .
J: TRBJ2-5
V: TRBV27
D: TRBD2
CDR3: CASSTRAGGRETQYF
DNA: TGTGCCAGCAGTACTAGGGCGGGAGGTCGGGAGACCCAGTACTTC

size: .
J: TRBJ2-1
V: TRBV7-2
D: .
CDR3: CASSSHTRGLVDEQFF
DNA: TGTGCCAGCAGCTCCCACACTAGGGGCCTAGTCGATGAGCAGTTCTTC

size: .
J: TRBJ2-2
V: TRBV11-3
D: TRBD2
CDR3: CASSWGGNTGELFF
DNA: TGTGCCAGCAGCTGGGGGGGAAACACCGGGGAGCTGTTTTTT

size: .
J: TRBJ2-1
V: TRBV28
D: TRBD2
CDR3: CASSLALPGTSGRGQFF
DNA: TGTGCCAGCAGCCTAGCGCTTCCCGGGACTAGCGGGAGAGGTCAGTTCTTC

size: few
J: TRBJ1-1
V: TRBV5-1
D: TRBD1
CDR3: CASSWDREGGTEAFF
DNA: TGCGCCAGCAGCTGGGACAGGGAGGGTGGCACTGAAGCTTTCTTT

size: .
J: TRBJ1-4
V: TRBV6-5
D: TRBD1
CDR3: CASSYTYRGANEKLFF
DNA: TGTGCCAGCAGTTACACCTACAGGGGGGCTAATGAAAAACTGTTTTTT

size: .
J: TRBJ2-3
V: TRBV27
D: .
CDR3: CASSPGVDTDTQYF
DNA: TGTGCCAGCAGTCCCGGGGTTGACACAGATACGCAGTATTTT

size: .
J: TRBJ2-4
V: TRBV7-2
D: TRBD1
CDR3: CASSLGQGAADIQYF
DNA: TGTGCCAGCAGCTTAGGACAGGGGGCTGCAGACATTCAGTACTTC

size: .
J: TRBJ2-1
V: TRBV2
D: .
CDR3: CASRFGFVGDYEQFF
DNA: TGTGCCAGCCGCTTCGGTTTTGTAGGGGACTATGAGCAGTTCTTC

size: .
J: TRBJ2-3
V: TRBV9
D: .
CDR3: CASSTRPTFTDTQYF
DNA: TGTGCCAGCAGCACTAGACCCACCTTCACAGATACGCAGTATTTT

size: once
J: TRBJ1-2
V: TRBV7-8
D: .
CDR3: CASSLEGHGYTF
DNA: TGTGCCAGCAGCTTAGAGGGGCATGGCTACACCTTC

size: .
J: TRBJ1-1
V: TRBV5-6
D: .
CDR3: CASSYGGNTEAFF
DNA: TGTGCCAGCAGCTATGGGGGGAACACTGAAGCTTTCTTT

size: .
J: TRBJ1-1
V: TRBV28
D: TRBD1
CDR3: CASSVTGTLEAFF
DNA: TGTGCCAGCAGCGTGACAGGGACACTTGAAGCTTTCTTT

size: .
J: TRBJ1-2
V: TRBV6-5
D: TRBD1
CDR3: CASSYRQGGGYTF
DNA: TGTGCCAGCAGTTATCGGCAGGGGGGTGGCTACACCTTC

size: .
J: TRBJ2-2
V: TRBV29-1
D: TRBD2
CDR3: CSVRPREANTGELFF
DNA: TGCAGCGTCCGCCCCCGGGAGGCGAACACCGGGGAGCTGTTTTTT

size: .
J: TRBJ1-2
V: TRBV30
D: .
CDR3: CAGSPDGLGYTF
DNA: TGTGCCGGTTCTCCGGACGGCTTAGGCTACACCTTC

size: .
J: TRBJ1-3
V: TRBV28
D: .
CDR3: CASRTNRDTIYF
DNA: TGTGCCAGCAGGACAAACCGGGACACCATATATTTT

size: .
J: TRBJ1-2
V: TRBV12-3/TRBV12-4
D: .
CDR3: CASSLNGNYGYTF
DNA: TGTGCCAGCAGTTTAAACGGAAACTATGGCTACACCTTC

size: .
J: TRBJ2-1
V: TRBV6-4
D: .
CDR3: CASSDNAGKQFF
DNA: TGTGCCAGCAGTGACAACGCGGGGAAGCAGTTCTTC

size: .
J: TRBJ1-5
V: TRBV30
D: TRBD1
CDR3: CAWAKTGGNQPQHF
DNA: TGTGCCTGGGCAAAGACAGGGGGCAATCAGCCCCAGCATTTT

size: .
J: TRBJ2-1
V: TRBV6-2/TRBV6-3
D: .
CDR3: CASSQFLWEQFF
DNA: TGTGCCAGCAGTCAGTTTCTTTGGGAGCAGTTCTTC

size: .
J: TRBJ2-6
V: TRBV14
D: .
CDR3: CASSQVFQGPGANVLTF
DNA: TGTGCCAGCAGCCAAGTTTTTCAGGGACCTGGGGCCAACGTCCTGACTTTC

size: .
J: TRBJ2-3
V: TRBV5-6
D: TRBD2
CDR3: CASSYSGGTDTQYF
DNA: TGTGCCAGCAGCTATAGCGGGGGCACAGATACGCAGTATTTT

size: .
J: TRBJ2-3
V: TRBV5-1
D: .
CDR3: CASSLATSTDTQYF
DNA: TGCGCCAGCAGCTTGGCCACTAGCACAGATACGCAGTATTTT

size: .
J: TRBJ1-2
V: TRBV29-1
D: .
CDR3: CSVSPAGRTNYGYTF
DNA: TGCAGCGTGTCACCAGCAGGGCGAACTAACTATGGCTACACCTTC

size: .
J: TRBJ2-1
V: TRBV5-8
D: TRBD2
CDR3: CASSWGLAGVYFF
DNA: TGTGCCAGCAGCTGGGGACTAGCGGGAGTATATTTCTTC

size: .
J: TRBJ2-7
V: TRBV11-2
D: TRBD2
CDR3: CASTYQRDGGYEQYF
DNA: TGTGCCAGCACCTATCAGAGGGACGGGGGGTACGAGCAGTACTTC

size: once
J: TRBJ2-1
V: TRBV18
D: .
CDR3: CASSLSQNEQFF
DNA: TGTGCCAGCTCACTCAGCCAAAATGAGCAGTTCTTC

size: few
J: TRBJ2-1
V: TRBV7-9
D: TRBD2
CDR3: CASREGLAPRNEQFF
DNA: TGTGCCAGCAGGGAGGGACTAGCGCCTCGCAATGAGCAGTTCTTC

size: .
J: TRBJ2-5
V: TRBV28
D: .
CDR3: CASSTLQGRLAKTQYF
DNA: TGTGCCAGCAGTACCCTACAGGGTAGGCTAGCAAAGACCCAGTACTTC

size: few
J: TRBJ2-4
V: TRBV15
D: .
CDR3: CATSSPRLAKNIQYF
DNA: TGTGCCACCAGCAGTCCCCGGCTAGCCAAAAACATTCAGTACTTC

size: .
J: TRBJ1-1
V: TRBV19
D: .
CDR3: CASSIAVTENTEAFF
DNA: TGTGCCAGTAGTATAGCCGTGACAGAGAACACTGAAGCTTTCTTT

size: .
J: TRBJ1-1
V: TRBV27
D: TRBD1
CDR3: CASSYRRGQGRRDTEAFF
DNA: TGTGCCAGCAGTTACAGACGCGGACAGGGAAGGCGGGACACTGAAGCTTTCTTT

size: .
J: TRBJ2-1
V: TRBV7-8
D: .
CDR3: CASSPSGTYNEQFF
DNA: TGTGCCAGCAGCCCTTCCGGGACCTACAATGAGCAGTTCTTC

size: .
J: TRBJ1-1
V: TRBV21-1
D: .
CDR3: CARRTGVHTEAFF
DNA: TGTGCCAGGAGGACAGGGGTGCACACTGAAGCTTTCTTT

size: .
J: TRBJ1-6
V: TRBV7-2
D: TRBD1
CDR3: CASTPDRGRSPLHF
DNA: TGTGCCAGCACCCCGGACAGGGGGAGATCACCCCTCCACTTT

size: .
J: TRBJ2-3
V: TRBV30
D: .
CDR3: CAFLPPGSTDTQYF
DNA: TGTGCCTTCTTACCCCCAGGGAGCACAGATACGCAGTATTTT

size: .
J: TRBJ1-2
V: TRBV19
D: .
CDR3: CASSMPLTGGYGYTF
DNA: TGTGCCAGTAGTATGCCCTTAACCGGGGGCTATGGCTACACCTTC

size: .
J: TRBJ2-1
V: TRBV28
D: .
CDR3: CATEGVVGNEQFF
DNA: TGTGCCACCGAAGGGGTGGTTGGCAATGAGCAGTTCTTC

size: .
J: TRBJ2-1
V: TRBV9
D: TRBD1
CDR3: CASSVTGGAYNEQFF
DNA: TGTGCCAGCAGCGTTACAGGGGGAGCCTACAATGAGCAGTTCTTC

size: .
J: TRBJ2-1
V: TRBV19
D: TRBD2
CDR3: CASSIASGSWLNEQFF
DNA: TGTGCCAGTAGTATCGCTAGCGGGAGTTGGTTGAATGAGCAGTTCTTC

size: .
J: TRBJ2-5
V: TRBV7-2
D: .
CDR3: CASSLERLVGETQYF
DNA: TGTGCCAGCAGCTTAGAGCGCCTGGTGGGGGAGACCCAGTACTTC

size: .
J: TRBJ1-4
V: TRBV28
D: .
CDR3: CAGGGRGGNEKLFF
DNA: TGTGCCGGAGGTGGCCGGGGCGGTAATGAAAAACTGTTTTTT

size: .
J: TRBJ2-6
V: TRBV5-6
D: .
CDR3: CASSLTGTGANVLTF
DNA: TGTGCCAGCAGCTTGACAGGGACAGGGGCCAACGTCCTGACTTTC

size: .
J: TRBJ2-2
V: TRBV14
D: .
CDR3: CASSHDLGTGELFF
DNA: TGTGCCAGCAGCCATGACTTGGGCACCGGGGAGCTGTTTTTT

size: .
J: TRBJ2-7
V: TRBV7-7
D: TRBD1
CDR3: CASSPWTGYEQYF
DNA: TGTGCTAGCAGCCCATGGACAGGCTACGAGCAGTACTTC

size: .
J: TRBJ1-5
V: TRBV21-1
D: .
CDR3: CASSKVWPGRVGQPQHF
DNA: TGTGCCAGCAGCAAAGTGTGGCCAGGCCGAGTCGGCCAGCCCCAGCATTTT

size: .
J: TRBJ2-3
V: TRBV6-5
D: .
CDR3: CASSYLDTQYF
DNA: TGTGCCAGCAGTTACTTGGATACGCAGTATTTT

size: .
J: TRBJ1-1
V: TRBV6-6
D: .
CDR3: CASTNFGGDTEAFF
DNA: TGTGCCAGCACCAACTTTGGGGGCGACACTGAAGCTTTCTTT

size: .
J: TRBJ2-7
V: TRBV7-2
D: TRBD2
CDR3: CASSSLTSGSRYF
DNA: TGTGCCAGCAGCTCTTTGACTAGCGGGAGTAGGTACTTC

size: .
J: TRBJ1-2
V: TRBV27
D: TRBD1
CDR3: CASYDPGQGAPYTF
DNA: TGTGCCAGCTACGATCCGGGACAGGGGGCCCCTTACACCTTC

size: .
J: TRBJ1-2
V: TRBV2
D: TRBD1
CDR3: CASSAELFGQGAIEGGYTF
DNA: TGTGCCAGCAGTGCCGAATTATTTGGGCAGGGGGCAATCGAGGGAGGCTACACCTTC